A selection of T cell receptor beta chains follows, all from one sample in a study of OX40 agonist ivuxolimab in advanced cancers. TCRdb's table, derived via immunoSEQ multiplex PCR, lists solely in-frame clones and lacks some. The sample records 60,000 to 75,000 clones, 87% being singletons. Here the sequenced sample was CD4+ or CD8+ T cells sorted from blood, taken in a trial of the OX40 agonist ivuxolimab. The source of these receptors is an adult with an advanced solid tumor such as melanoma, head and neck, liver or kidney cancer. Both conserved end residues are part of each CDR3. A D gene is named only where the DNA matches it firmly. Clone size is stated in some rows and not others, as once, few, many or a class when expanded.

>-|TRBJ2-3|-|TRBV7-2
CASRPGGSDTQYF
>-|TRBJ2-1|-|TRBV19
CASRESSYNEQFF
>TRBD1|TRBJ2-1|-|TRBV7-3
CASSLGGTGNEQFF
>-|TRBJ2-3|-|TRBV5-1
CASSFGLTDTQYF
>-|TRBJ1-1|once|TRBV6-6
CASSPDSSNIEAFF
>-|TRBJ1-2|-|TRBV7-2
CASSLGGGYTF
>-|TRBJ2-7|-|TRBV10-1
CASSPSVDYEQYF
>-|TRBJ1-3|once|TRBV7-9
CASSDAGNTIYF
>-|TRBJ2-5|-|TRBV7-6
CASSSLPSQETQYF
>-|TRBJ2-5|once|TRBV30
CAWSVSRPYQETQYF
>-|TRBJ2-6|once|TRBV28
CASSLDRSGANVLTF
>-|TRBJ1-1|-|TRBV11-2
CASSLNPGTTEAFF
>TRBD1|TRBJ1-6|-|TRBV4-1
CASSPRTGGSNSPLHF
>-|TRBJ2-3|-|TRBV19
CASSVGVTSTDTQYF
>TRBD1|TRBJ2-7|-|TRBV7-9
CASSYGQGIYEQYF
>-|TRBJ2-7|-|TRBV11-2
CASSTPGLSYEQYF
>-|TRBJ1-1|-|TRBV7-6
CASRRDGGGGEAFF
>-|TRBJ1-6|-|TRBV7-2
CATRGRRDSPLHF
>TRBD1|TRBJ1-2|-|TRBV30
CAWSSRQGSSVGYTF
>TRBD1|TRBJ1-2|-|TRBV15
CATSPDRGRVVFYGYTF
>-|TRBJ2-1|-|TRBV6-5
CASSSVVEQFF
>-|TRBJ2-3|once|TRBV10-1
CASPGSPDTQYF
>TRBD2|TRBJ2-3|-|TRBV27
CASKMTSGRAGDTQYF
>-|TRBJ2-1|-|TRBV6-5
CASSRGGFYNEQFF
>-|TRBJ1-3|-|TRBV19
CASSELYSATGNTIYF
>-|TRBJ2-5|-|TRBV9
CASSVAPTGETQYF
>-|TRBJ1-5|-|TRBV29-1
CSVAAGFPPNQPQHF
>TRBD1|TRBJ1-6|few|TRBV5-1
CASSLTGQGRNSPLHF
>TRBD1|TRBJ1-2|-|TRBV5-1
CASRDRGQVGGYGYTF
>-|TRBJ2-7|-|TRBV19
CASSINREYEQYF
>-|TRBJ2-3|-|TRBV5-1
CASSPPTDTQYF
>-|TRBJ1-3|-|TRBV5-4
CASKSAGGGNTIYF
>TRBD1|TRBJ2-7|-|TRBV18
CASSPRTGASEQYF
>-|TRBJ1-5|-|TRBV18
CASSPRGPGLNQPQHF
>TRBD1|TRBJ2-1|-|TRBV5-6
CASSFLAMDRPHEQFF
>TRBD1|TRBJ1-3|-|TRBV5-6
CASSLGTATIYF
>TRBD1|TRBJ1-6|-|TRBV9
CASSERQGESPLHF